This T cell receptor beta chain was sequenced for a study of blood T cell repertoires in COVID-19. At the level of the study: Sites in the United States, Italy and Spain provided acute and convalescent COVID-19 samples. T cells, B-cell-depleted T cells, or PBMCs supplied cDNA or gDNA.

On this clone itself: Other DNA variants within this sample encode the same CDR3.

Sequencing was performed with immunoSEQ multiplex PCR; in TCRdb, only in-frame clones are kept and a portion is missing. Of some 200,000 clones detected, around four fifths appear once; the ten largest clones hold roughly 0.91%. Patients of the Seattle cohort, enrolled during active infection, were followed longitudinally. The TCR was taken from a man aged 55 to 70 with COVID-19, enrolled during active disease. Sequencing was carried out using peripheral blood.

CDR3 sequence reads: CASRDRGLQPQHF. DNA for the CDR3: TGTGCCAGCCGGGACAGGGGGCTTCAGCCCCAGCATTTT. The V gene is TRBV28, the J gene TRBJ1-5; 12 positions agree with TRBD1. The CDR3 extends over 13 amino acids. Trimming cost V 8 bases and J 6 bases; bases outside gene matches: 2. The V gene's germline CDR1 is MDHEN and CDR2 SYDVKM.